What follows are 9 T cell receptor beta chains derived from one specimen sequenced in a study of HIV-infected patients and healthy controls. All unsorted peripheral T cells were captured because whole blood was used without fractionation. cDNA was made from around 0.5 ug RNA using alpha and beta constant primers. Separate chain-specific third strand synthesis with multiplexing indices produced the alpha and beta libraries. In TCRdb, the 5' RACE reads were re-called with MiXCR into one record per CDR3 protein. The sample yields approximately 22,000 distinct CDR3 sequences, roughly 8.7% seen once. The sequenced material came from blood. The receptors come from an adult in good health.

This clonotype appeared many times. The rearrangement links TRBV7-2 to TRBJ2-3, with D possibly matching TRBD2 (6 bases). V dropped 0 bases and J dropped 6 bases, with 7 bases sitting between them. Germline V CDR1 and CDR2: SGHTA, FQGNSA. CDR3 size: 13 residues. The CDR3 sequence: CASSLAGGDTQYF. In nucleotides, the CDR3 is TGTGCCAGCAGCTTAGCTGGAGGGGATACGCAGTATTTT.

This clonotype was seen repeatedly, ten times or more. The chain joins TRBV15 to TRBJ1-5; possibly TRBD1 for D (5 bases). Germline lookup yields CDR1 LNHNV and CDR2 YYDKDF (reference sequence). Trimming shortened V by 0 bases and J by 8 bases, and 11 bases separated the two germline ends. The CDR3 is 14 residues long. CDR3 DNA sequence: TGTGCCACCAGCAGAGATAGACAGACAAAGCCCCAGCATTTT. Its protein product is CATSRDRQTKPQHF. Filled out from reference TRBV15 and TRBJ1-5, the complete variable domain reads DAMVIQNPRYQVTQFGKPVTLSCSQTLNHNVMYWYQQKSSQAPKLLFHYYDKDFNNEADTPDNFQSRRPNTSFCFLDIRSPGLGDTAMYLCATSRDRQTKPQHFGDGTRLSIL.

Within the sample, this clonotype is medium-sized. The chain uses TRBV20-1 and TRBJ1-1, with 7 nucleotides matching TRBD1. CDR1 DFQATT and CDR2 SNEGSKA come from the germline V gene (reference sequence). The CDR3 has 16 residues. The junction had 13 bases not matched to a gene; V was cut back by 3 bases and J by 3 bases. DNA for the CDR3: TGCAGTGCTAGGCCAGAGACAGGGCCGGGGGACACTGAAGCTTTCTTT. Protein sequence: CSARPETGPGDTEAFF.

This clonotype showed up many times. The J gene is TRBJ1-1, the V gene TRBV10-3, with D perhaps TRBD1 (5 bases). The CDR3 extends over 16 amino acids. V lost 5 bases to trimming and J lost 0 bases, with 16 bases between them. Germline loops: CDR1 ENHRY, CDR2 SYGVKD. The CDR3 loop reads CAISSPLTDMNTEAFF. As DNA, the CDR3 is TGTGCCATCAGTTCCCCATTGACAGATATGAACACTGAAGCTTTCTTT.

This clonotype was observed many times. CDR3 nucleotide sequence: TGCAGTGCTGCAGGGGGGGACCACACTGAAGCTTTCTTT. Translation: CSAAGGDHTEAFF. This rearrangement joins TRBV20-1 to TRBJ1-1; 7 positions agree with TRBD1. J gave up 3 bases and V 5 bases, and 6 bases lay outside the gene matches. The length of the CDR3 is 13 residues. Germline lookup yields CDR1 DFQATT and CDR2 SNEGSKA (reference sequence).

This clonotype was seen only a few times. The chain joins TRBV6-6 to TRBJ2-7; tentatively, D is TRBD2 (5 bases). V lost 8 bases and J 6 bases, leaving 26 bases between the germline ends. The CDR3 is 16 residues long. CDR1 and CDR2 from the germline V gene are MNHNY and SVGAGI (reference sequence). CDR3 amino acids: CASSSWGELTAGEQYF. CDR3 in DNA: TGTGCCAGCTCCTCTTGGGGAGAGCTAACGGCTGGCGAGCAGTACTTC.

Many counts were recorded for this clonotype. J is TRBJ1-1 and V is TRBV9, with D maybe TRBD1 (5 bases). Germline values: CDR1 SGDLS, CDR2 YYNGEE. The CDR3 is 14 residues long. Trimming took off 4 bases at V and 9 bases at J, with 19 bases between the two ends. CDR3 region: CASSPIVGDWKAFF. The CDR3 nucleotides are TGTGCCAGCAGCCCCATTGTAGGGGATTGGAAAGCTTTCTTT.

This rearrangement joins TRBV7-6 to TRBJ2-7, with D tentatively TRBD2 (7 bases). V lost 7 bases and J lost 3, with 22 bases in between. The CDR3 loop spans 16 amino acids. The germline V gene encodes CDR1 SGHVS and CDR2 FNYEAQ. CDR3 nucleotides: TGTGCCAGCACCCCGATCCGGGGGGCTCGCTTCTACGAGCAGTACTTC. Its protein product is CASTPIRGARFYEQYF.

In this sample, this clonotype turned up many times. The genes are TRBV28 and TRBJ1-5; no firm D call. Germline CDR1 is MDHEN and CDR2 is SYDVKM. This CDR3 is built from 15 residues. The V end was cut by 5 bases, the J end by 2 bases, with 13 bases between. DNA of the CDR3: TGTGCCAGCAGTACCCTAGGAGGGCGCAATCAGCCCCAGCATTTT. Its translation is CASSTLGGRNQPQHF.